This TCR beta chain was retrieved from a study of metastatic and nonmetastatic thyroid tumors. About the study: Comparative analysis of repertoires was undertaken across blood and tumor or nodule tissue obtained from malignant and benign thyroid patients.

Germline CDR1 and CDR2: SGHRS and YFSETQ. V lost 4 bases, J lost 6 bases, and 22 bases lay in between. The CDR3 runs to 17 residues. The study's findings and limits: The study reportedly found significantly higher TCR beta diversity in malignant thyroid tumors than benign nodules, in blood and tumor.

In the original processing: The study built a papillary thyroid cancer distant-metastasis classifier from CDR3 differences across clinicopathological groups. TCRdb re-called clones from the PCR reads using MiXCR. For this entry, the V and J calls and clone size follow TCRdb and not the study's own pipeline. The table includes 20,000 to 25,000 clones, around 19% detected once. No patient received treatment before thyroid surgery. On this clone: What it binds is unknown.

The rearrangement uses TRBV5-1 and TRBJ2-2, with D perhaps TRBD1 (6 bases). Sequenced: blood. The receptor was derived from a male donor with papillary thyroid cancer or a benign thyroid nodule (not recorded which). Some clones in this sample may be carry-over from other donors' samples. CDR3 region: CASSLIPLTGYAGELFF. The CDR3 coding sequence is TGCGCCAGCAGCCTTATCCCCCTCACAGGGTACGCCGGGGAGCTGTTTTTT.